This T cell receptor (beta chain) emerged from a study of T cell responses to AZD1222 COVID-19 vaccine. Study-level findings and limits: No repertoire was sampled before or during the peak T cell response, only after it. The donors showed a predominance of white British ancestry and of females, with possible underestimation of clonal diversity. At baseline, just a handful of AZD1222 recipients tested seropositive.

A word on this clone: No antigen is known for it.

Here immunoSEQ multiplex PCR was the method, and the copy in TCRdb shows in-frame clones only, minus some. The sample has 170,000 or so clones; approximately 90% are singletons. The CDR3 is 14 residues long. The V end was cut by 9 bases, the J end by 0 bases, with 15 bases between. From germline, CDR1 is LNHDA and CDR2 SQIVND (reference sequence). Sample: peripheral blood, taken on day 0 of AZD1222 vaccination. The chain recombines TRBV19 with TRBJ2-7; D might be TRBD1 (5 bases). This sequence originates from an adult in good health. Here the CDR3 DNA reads TGTGCCAGCCGATTACAGGAGAGCTCCTACGAGCAGTACTTC. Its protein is CASRLQESSYEQYF.